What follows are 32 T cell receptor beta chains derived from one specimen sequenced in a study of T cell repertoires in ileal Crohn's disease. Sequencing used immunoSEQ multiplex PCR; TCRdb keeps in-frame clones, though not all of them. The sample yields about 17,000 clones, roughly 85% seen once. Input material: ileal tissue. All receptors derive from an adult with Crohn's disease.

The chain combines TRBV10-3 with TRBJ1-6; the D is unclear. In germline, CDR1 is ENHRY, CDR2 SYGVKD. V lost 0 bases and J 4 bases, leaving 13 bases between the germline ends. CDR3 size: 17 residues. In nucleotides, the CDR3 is TGTGCCATCAGTGAGTCGAGATCGCGAGCTTATAATTCACCCCTCCACTTT. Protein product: CAISESRSRAYNSPLHF.

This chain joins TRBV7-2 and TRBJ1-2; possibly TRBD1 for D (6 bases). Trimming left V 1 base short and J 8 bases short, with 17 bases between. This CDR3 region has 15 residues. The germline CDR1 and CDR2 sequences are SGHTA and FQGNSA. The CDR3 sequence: CASSLDSSGGGGYTF. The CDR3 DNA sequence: TGTGCCAGCAGCTTAGACTCGTCGGGGGGCGGGGGCTACACCTTC.

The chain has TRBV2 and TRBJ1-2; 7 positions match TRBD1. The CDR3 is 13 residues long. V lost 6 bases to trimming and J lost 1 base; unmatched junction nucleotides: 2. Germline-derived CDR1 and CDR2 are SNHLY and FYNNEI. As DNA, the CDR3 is TGTGCCAGCAGATGGGACAGTAACTATGGCTACACCTTC. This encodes CASRWDSNYGYTF.

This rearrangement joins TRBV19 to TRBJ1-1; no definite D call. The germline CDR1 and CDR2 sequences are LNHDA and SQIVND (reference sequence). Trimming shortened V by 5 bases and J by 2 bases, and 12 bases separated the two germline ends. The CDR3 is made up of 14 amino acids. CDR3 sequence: CASSLGHPNTEAFF. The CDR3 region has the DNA TGTGCCAGTAGTCTTGGCCACCCCAACACTGAAGCTTTCTTT.

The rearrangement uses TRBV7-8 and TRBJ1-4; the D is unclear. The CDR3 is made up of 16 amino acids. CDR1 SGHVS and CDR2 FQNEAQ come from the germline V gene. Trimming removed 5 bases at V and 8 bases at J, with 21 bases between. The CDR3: CASSPAAVTEGEKLFF. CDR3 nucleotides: TGTGCCAGCAGCCCCGCGGCAGTGACCGAGGGCGAAAAACTGTTTTTT. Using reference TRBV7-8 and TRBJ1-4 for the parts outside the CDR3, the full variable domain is GAGVSQSPRYKVAKRGQDVALRCDPISGHVSLFWYQQALGQGPEFLTYFQNEAQLDKSGLPSDRFFAERPEGSVSTLKIQRTQQEDSAVYLCASSPAAVTEGEKLFFGSGTQLSVL.

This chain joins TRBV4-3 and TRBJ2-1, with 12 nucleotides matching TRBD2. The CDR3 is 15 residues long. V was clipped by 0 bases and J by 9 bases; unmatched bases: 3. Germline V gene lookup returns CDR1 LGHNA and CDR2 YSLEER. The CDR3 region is CASSQEASGGVEQFF. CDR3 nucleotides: TGCGCCAGCAGCCAAGAGGCTAGCGGGGGGGTTGAGCAGTTCTTC.

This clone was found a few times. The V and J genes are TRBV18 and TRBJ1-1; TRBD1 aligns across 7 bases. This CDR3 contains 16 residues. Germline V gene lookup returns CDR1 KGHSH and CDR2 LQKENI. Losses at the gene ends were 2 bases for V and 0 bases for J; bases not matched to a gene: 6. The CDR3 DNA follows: TGTGCCAGCTCACCATCGGCCAGGGGGTTGAACACTGAAGCTTTCTTT. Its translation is CASSPSARGLNTEAFF. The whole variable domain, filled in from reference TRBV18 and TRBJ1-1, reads NAGVMQNPRHLVRRRGQEARLRCSPMKGHSHVYWYRQLPEEGLKFMVYLQKENIIDESGMPKERFSAEFPKEGPSILRIQQVVRGDSAAYFCASSPSARGLNTEAFFGQGTRLTVV.

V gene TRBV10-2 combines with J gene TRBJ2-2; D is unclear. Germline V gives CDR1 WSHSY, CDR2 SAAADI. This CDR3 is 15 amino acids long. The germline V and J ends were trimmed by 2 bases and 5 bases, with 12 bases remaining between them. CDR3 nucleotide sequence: TGCGCCAGCAGTGAGGAAGCGCTTTGGACCGGGGAGCTGTTTTTT. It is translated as CASSEEALWTGELFF.

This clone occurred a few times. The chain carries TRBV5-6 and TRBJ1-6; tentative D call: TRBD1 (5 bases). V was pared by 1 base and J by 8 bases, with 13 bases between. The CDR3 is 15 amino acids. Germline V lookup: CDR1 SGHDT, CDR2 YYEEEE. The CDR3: CASSLSYRDYSPLHF. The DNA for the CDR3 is TGTGCCAGCAGCTTGTCATATAGGGACTATTCACCCCTCCACTTT.

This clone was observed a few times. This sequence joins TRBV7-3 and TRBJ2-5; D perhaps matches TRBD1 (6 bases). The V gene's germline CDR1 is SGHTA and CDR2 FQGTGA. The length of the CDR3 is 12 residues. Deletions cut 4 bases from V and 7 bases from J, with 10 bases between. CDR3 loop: CASSSRGGTQYF. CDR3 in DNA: TGTGCCAGCAGCTCAAGAGGGGGGACCCAGTACTTC.

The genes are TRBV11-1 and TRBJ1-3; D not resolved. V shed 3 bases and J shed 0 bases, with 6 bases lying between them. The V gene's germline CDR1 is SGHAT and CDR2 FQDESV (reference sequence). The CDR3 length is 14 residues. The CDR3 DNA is TGTGCCAGCAGCTTCAGTCCCTCTGGAAACACCATATATTTT. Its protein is CASSFSPSGNTIYF.

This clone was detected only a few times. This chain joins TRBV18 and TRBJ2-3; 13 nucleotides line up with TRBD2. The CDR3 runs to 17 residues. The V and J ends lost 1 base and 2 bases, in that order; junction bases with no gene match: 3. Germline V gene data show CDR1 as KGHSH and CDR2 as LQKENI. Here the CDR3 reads CASSPRTSGGYTDTQYF. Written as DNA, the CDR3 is TGTGCCAGCTCACCACGGACTAGCGGGGGATACACAGATACGCAGTATTTT.

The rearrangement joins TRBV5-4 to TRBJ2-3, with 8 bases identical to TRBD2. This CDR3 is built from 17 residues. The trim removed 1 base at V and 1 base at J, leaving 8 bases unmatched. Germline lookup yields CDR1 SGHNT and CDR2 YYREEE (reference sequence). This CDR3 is CASSLLWLAGGTDTQYF. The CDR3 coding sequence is TGTGCCAGCAGCTTGTTATGGCTAGCGGGTGGCACAGATACGCAGTATTTT.

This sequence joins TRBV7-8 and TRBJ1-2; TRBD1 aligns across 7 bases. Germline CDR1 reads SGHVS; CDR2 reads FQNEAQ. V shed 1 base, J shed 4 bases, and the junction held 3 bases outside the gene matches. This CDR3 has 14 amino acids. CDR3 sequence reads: CASSLGPGGYGYTF. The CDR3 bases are TGTGCCAGCAGCTTAGGACCAGGGGGCTATGGCTACACCTTC.

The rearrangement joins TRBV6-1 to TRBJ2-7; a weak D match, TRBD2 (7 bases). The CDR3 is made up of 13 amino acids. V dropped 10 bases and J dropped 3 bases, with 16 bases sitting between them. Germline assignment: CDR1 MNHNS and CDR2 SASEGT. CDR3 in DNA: TGTGCCAACGGCGAGGGGGGGTACTACGAGCAGTACTTC. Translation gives CANGEGGYYEQYF.

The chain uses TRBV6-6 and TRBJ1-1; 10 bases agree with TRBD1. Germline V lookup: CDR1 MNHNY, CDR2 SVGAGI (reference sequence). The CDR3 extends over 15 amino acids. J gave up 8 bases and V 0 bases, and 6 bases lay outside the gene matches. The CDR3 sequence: CASSYSPGQGYEAFF. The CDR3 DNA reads TGTGCCAGCAGTTACTCACCGGGACAGGGGTACGAAGCTTTCTTT.

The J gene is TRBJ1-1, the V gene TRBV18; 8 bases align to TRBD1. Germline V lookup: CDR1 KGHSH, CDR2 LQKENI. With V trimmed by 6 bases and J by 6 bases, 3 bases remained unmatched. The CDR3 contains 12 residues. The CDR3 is CASSQTGAEAFF. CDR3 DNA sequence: TGTGCCAGCTCGCAGACAGGGGCTGAAGCTTTCTTT.

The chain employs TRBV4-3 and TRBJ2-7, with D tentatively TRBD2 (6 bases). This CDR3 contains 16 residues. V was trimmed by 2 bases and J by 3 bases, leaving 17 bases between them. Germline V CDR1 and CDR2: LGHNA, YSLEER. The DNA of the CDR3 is TGCGCCAGCAGCCAACTGGAGGCAGGGAGGATCTACGAGCAGTACTTC. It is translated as CASSQLEAGRIYEQYF.

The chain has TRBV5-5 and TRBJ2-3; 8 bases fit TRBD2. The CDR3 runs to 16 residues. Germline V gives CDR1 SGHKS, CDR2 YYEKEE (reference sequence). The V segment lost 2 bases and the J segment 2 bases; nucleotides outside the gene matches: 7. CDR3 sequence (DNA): TGTGCCAGCAGCTTTCCTCCGGGGGGGTCCACAGATACGCAGTATTTT. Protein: CASSFPPGGSTDTQYF.

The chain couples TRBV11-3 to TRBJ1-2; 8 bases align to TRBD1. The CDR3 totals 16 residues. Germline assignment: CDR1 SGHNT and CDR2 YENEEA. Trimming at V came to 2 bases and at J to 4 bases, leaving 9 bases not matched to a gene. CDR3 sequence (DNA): TGTGCCAGCAGCTTAAGCGGGGTGGGGACAGGCTATGGCTACACCTTC. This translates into CASSLSGVGTGYGYTF.

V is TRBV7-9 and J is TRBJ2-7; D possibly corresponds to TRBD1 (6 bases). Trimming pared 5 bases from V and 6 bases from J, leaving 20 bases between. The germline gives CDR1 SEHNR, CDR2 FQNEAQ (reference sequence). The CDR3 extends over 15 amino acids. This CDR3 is CASSAPPAGVGEQYF. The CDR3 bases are TGTGCCAGCAGCGCTCCCCCCGCAGGGGTTGGCGAGCAGTACTTC.

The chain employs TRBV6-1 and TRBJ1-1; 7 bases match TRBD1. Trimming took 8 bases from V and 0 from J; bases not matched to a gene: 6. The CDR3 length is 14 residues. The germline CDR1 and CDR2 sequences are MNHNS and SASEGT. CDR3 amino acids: CASERQGVNTEAFF. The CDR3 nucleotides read TGTGCCAGCGAACGACAGGGCGTGAACACTGAAGCTTTCTTT.

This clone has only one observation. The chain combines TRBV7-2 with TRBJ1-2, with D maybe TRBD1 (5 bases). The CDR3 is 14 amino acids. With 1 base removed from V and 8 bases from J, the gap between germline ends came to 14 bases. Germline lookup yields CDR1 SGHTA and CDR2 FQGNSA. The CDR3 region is CASSLDARVGGYTF. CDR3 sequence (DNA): TGTGCCAGCAGCTTAGACGCCAGGGTGGGCGGCTACACCTTC. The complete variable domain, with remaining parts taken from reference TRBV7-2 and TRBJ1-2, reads GAGVSQSPSNKVTEKGKDVELRCDPISGHTALYWYRQSLGQGLEFLIYFQGNSAPDKSGLPSDRFSAERTGGSVSTLTIQRTQQEDSAVYLCASSLDARVGGYTFGSGTRLTVV.

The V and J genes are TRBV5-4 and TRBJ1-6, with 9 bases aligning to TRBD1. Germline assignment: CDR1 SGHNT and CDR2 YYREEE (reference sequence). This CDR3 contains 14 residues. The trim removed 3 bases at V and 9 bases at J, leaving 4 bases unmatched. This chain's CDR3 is CASSWDRDGSPLHF. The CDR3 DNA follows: TGTGCCAGCAGCTGGGACAGGGATGGTTCACCCCTCCACTTT.

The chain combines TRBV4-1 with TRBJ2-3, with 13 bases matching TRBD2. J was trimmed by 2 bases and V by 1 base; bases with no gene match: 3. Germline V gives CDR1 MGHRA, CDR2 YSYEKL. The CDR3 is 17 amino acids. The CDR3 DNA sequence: TGCGCCAGCAGCCAAGCGGGACTAGCGGGACCCACAGATACGCAGTATTTT. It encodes CASSQAGLAGPTDTQYF.

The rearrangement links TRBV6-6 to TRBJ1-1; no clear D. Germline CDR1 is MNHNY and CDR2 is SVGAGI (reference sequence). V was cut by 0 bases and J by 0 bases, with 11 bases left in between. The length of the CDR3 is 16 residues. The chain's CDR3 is CASSYSLGSLNTEAFF. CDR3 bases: TGTGCCAGCAGTTACTCTTTGGGGAGCCTGAACACTGAAGCTTTCTTT.

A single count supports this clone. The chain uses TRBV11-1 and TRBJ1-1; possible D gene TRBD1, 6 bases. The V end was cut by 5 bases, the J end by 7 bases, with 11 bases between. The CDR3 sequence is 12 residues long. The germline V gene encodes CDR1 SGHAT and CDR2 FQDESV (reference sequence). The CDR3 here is CASSPQGGEAFF. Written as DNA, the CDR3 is TGTGCCAGCAGCCCACAAGGGGGTGAAGCTTTCTTT. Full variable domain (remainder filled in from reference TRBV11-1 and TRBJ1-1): EAEVAQSPRYKITEKSQAVAFWCDPISGHATLYWYRQILGQGPELLVQFQDESVVDDSQLPKDRFSAERLKGVDSTLKIQPAELGDSAMYLCASSPQGGEAFFGQGTRLTVV.

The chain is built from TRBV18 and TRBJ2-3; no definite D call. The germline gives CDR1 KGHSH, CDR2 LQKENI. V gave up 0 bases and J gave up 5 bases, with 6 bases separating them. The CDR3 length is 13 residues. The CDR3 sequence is CASSPPELDTQYF. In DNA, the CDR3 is TGTGCCAGCTCACCACCGGAGCTAGATACGCAGTATTTT.

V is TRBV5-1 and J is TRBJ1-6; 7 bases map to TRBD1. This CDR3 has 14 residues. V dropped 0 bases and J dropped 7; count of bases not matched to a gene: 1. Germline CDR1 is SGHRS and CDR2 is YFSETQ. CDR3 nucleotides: TGCGCCAGCAGCTTGGGGGACAGCAATTCACCCCTCCACTTT. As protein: CASSLGDSNSPLHF.

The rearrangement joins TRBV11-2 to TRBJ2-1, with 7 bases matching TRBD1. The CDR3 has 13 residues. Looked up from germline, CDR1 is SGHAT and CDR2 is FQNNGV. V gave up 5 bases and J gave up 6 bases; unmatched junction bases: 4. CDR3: CASSPNRGNEQFF. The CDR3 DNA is TGTGCCAGCAGCCCCAACAGGGGCAATGAGCAGTTCTTC.

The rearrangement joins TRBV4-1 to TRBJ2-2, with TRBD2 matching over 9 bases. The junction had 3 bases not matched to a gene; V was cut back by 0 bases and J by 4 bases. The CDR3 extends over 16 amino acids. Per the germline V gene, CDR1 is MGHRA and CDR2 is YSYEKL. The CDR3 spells CASSQDVAGVTGELFF. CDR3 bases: TGCGCCAGCAGCCAAGACGTAGCGGGAGTCACCGGGGAGCTGTTTTTT.

The CDR3 bases are TGTGCCTGGAAGATGACACAGTCTGGAAACACCATATATTTT. Its translation is CAWKMTQSGNTIYF. The V call is TRBV30, the J call TRBJ1-3; D is uncertain. CDR3 length: 14 residues. Germline V gene data show CDR1 as GTSNPN and CDR2 as SVGIG (reference sequence). V was cut by 4 bases and J by 1 base, with 11 bases left in between.